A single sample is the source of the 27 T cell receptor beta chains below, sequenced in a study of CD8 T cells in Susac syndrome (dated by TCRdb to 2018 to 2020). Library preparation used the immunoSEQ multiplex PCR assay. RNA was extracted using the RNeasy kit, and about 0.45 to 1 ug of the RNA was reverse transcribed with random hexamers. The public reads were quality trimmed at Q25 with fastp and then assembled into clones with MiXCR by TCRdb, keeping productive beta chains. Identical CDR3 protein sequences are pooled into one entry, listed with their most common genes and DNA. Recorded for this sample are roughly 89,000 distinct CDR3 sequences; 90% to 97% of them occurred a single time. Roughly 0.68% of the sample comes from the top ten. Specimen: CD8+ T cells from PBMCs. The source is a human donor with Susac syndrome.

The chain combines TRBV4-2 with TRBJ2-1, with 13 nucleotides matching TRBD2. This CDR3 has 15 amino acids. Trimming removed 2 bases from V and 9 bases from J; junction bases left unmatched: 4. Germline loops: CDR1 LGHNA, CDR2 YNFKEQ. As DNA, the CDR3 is TGTGCCAGCAGCCAAACTAGCGGGGGGGCGAGTGAGCAGTTCTTC. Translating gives CASSQTSGGASEQFF.

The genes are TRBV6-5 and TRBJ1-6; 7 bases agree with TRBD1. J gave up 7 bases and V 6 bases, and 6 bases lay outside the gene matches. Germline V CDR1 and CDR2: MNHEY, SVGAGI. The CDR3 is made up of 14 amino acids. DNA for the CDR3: TGTGCCAGCAGGATACAGGGGCTGAATTCACCCCTCCACTTT. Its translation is CASRIQGLNSPLHF.

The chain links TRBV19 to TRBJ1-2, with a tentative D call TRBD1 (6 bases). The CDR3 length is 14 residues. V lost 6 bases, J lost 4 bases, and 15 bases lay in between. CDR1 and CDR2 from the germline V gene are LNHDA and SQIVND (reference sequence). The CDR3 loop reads CASREGGSSYGYTF. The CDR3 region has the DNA TGTGCCAGTAGAGAGGGGGGATCCTCCTATGGCTACACCTTC.

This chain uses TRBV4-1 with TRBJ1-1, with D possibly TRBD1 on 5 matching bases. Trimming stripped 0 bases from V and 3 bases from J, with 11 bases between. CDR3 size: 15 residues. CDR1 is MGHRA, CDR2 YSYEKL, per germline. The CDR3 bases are TGCGCCAGCAGCCAAGATGAACAGGCGGACACTGAAGCTTTCTTT. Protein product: CASSQDEQADTEAFF.

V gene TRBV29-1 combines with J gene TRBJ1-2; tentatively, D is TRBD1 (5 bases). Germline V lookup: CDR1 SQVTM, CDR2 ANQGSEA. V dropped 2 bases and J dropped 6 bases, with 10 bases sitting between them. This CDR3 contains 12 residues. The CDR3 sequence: CSVESPRDGYTF. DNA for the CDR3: TGCAGCGTTGAATCCCCCAGGGATGGCTACACCTTC.

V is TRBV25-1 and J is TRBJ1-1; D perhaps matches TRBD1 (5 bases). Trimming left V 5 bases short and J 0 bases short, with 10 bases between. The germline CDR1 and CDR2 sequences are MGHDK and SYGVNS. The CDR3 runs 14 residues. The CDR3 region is CASSMGGMNTEAFF. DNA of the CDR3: TGTGCCAGCAGTATGGGGGGGATGAACACTGAAGCTTTCTTT. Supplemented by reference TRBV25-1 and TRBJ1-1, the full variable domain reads EADIYQTPRYLVIGTGKKITLECSQTMGHDKMYWYQQDPGMELHLIHYSYGVNSTEKGDLSSESTVSRIRTEHFPLTLESARPSHTSQYLCASSMGGMNTEAFFGQGTRLTVV.

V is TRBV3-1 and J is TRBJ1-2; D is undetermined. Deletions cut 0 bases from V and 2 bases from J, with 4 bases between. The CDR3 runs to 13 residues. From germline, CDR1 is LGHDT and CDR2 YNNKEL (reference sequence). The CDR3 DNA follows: TGTGCCAGCAGCCAAGAGGAAAACTATGGCTACACCTTC. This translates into CASSQEENYGYTF.

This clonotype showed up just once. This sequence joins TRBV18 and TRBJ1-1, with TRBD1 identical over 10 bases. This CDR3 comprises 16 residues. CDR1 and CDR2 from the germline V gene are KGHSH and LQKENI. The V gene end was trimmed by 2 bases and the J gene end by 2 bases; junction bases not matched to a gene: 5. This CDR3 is CASSPTLTGGNTEAFF. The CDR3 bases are TGTGCCAGCTCACCAACCCTGACAGGGGGCAACACTGAAGCTTTCTTT.

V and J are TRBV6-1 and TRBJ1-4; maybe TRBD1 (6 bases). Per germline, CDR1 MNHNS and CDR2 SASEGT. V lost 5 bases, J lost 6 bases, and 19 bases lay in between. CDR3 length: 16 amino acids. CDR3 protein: CASSPYRGRDDEKLFF. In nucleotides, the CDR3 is TGTGCCAGCAGTCCATACCGGGGGCGTGATGATGAAAAACTGTTTTTT.

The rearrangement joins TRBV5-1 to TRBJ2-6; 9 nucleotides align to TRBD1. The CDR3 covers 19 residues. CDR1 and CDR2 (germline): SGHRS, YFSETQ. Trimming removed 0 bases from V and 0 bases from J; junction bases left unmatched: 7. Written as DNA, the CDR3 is TGCGCCAGCAGCTTGGCGGGACAGGGCCCTTACTCTGGGGCCAACGTCCTGACTTTC. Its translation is CASSLAGQGPYSGANVLTF.

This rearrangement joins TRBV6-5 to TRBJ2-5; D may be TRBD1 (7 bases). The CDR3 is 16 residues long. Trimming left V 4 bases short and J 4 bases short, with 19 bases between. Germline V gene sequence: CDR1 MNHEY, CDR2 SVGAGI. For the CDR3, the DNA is TGTGCCAGCAGTTTTGTACGACAGGGAGGTGGAGAGACCCAGTACTTC. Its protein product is CASSFVRQGGGETQYF.

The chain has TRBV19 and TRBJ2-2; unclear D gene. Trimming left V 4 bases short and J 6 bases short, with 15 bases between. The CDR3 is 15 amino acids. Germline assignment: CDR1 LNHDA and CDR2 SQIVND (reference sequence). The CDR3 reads CASSTIHRKAGELFF. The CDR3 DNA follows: TGTGCCAGTAGTACGATTCATAGAAAAGCCGGGGAGCTGTTTTTT.

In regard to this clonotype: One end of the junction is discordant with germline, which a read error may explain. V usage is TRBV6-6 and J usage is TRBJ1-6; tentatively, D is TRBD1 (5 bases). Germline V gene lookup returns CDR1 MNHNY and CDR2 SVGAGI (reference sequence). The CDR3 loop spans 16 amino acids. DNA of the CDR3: TGTGCCAGCAGCGGGTTCCGGGACGGTGCGGATTCGCCCCTCCACTTT. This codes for CASSGFRDGADSPLHF.

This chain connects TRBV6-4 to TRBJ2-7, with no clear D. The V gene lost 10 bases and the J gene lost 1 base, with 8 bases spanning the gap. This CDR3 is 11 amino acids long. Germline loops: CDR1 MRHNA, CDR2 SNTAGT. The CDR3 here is CATTVSYEQYF. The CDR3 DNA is TGTGCCACCACAGTGTCCTACGAGCAGTACTTC.

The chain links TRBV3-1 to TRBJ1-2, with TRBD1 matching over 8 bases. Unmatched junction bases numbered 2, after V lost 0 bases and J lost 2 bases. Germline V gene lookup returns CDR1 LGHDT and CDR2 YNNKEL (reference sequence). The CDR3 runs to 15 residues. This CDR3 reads CASSQEWTGNYGYTF. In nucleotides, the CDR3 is TGTGCCAGCAGCCAAGAGTGGACAGGGAACTATGGCTACACCTTC.

The CDR3 DNA reads TGTGCCAGCAGCCAACCAGGGGGGAACAATCAGCCCCAGCATTTT. Translation: CASSQPGGNNQPQHF. This rearrangement joins TRBV7-8 to TRBJ1-5; TRBD1 matches 7 bases. The CDR3 is made up of 15 amino acids. The germline gives CDR1 SGHVS, CDR2 FQNEAQ. V lost 5 bases to trimming and J lost 3 bases; unmatched junction nucleotides: 7.

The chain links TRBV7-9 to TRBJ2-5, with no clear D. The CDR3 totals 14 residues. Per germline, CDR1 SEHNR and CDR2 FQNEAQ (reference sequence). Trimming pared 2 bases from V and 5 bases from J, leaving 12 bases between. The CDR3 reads CASSLFSSVETQYF. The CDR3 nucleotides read TGTGCCAGCAGCTTATTTTCGAGCGTGGAGACCCAGTACTTC.

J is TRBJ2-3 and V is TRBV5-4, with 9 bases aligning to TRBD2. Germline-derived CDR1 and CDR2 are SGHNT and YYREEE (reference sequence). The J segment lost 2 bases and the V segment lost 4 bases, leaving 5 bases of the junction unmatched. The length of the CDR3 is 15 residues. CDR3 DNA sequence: TGTGCCAGCAGCCCGGGACTAGCTGTCACAGATACGCAGTATTTT. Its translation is CASSPGLAVTDTQYF. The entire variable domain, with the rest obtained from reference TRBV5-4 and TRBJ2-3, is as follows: ETGVTQSPTHLIKTRGQQVTLRCSSQSGHNTVSWYQQALGQGPQFIFQYYREEENGRGNFPPRFSGLQFPNYSSELNVNALELDDSALYLCASSPGLAVTDTQYFGPGTRLTVL.

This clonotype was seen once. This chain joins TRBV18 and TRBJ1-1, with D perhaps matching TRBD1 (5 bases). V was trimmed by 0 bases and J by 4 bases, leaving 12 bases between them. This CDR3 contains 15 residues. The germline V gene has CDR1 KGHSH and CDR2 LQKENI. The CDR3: CASSPPTRASTEAFF. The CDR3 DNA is TGTGCCAGCTCACCACCGACCAGGGCGTCCACTGAAGCTTTCTTT.

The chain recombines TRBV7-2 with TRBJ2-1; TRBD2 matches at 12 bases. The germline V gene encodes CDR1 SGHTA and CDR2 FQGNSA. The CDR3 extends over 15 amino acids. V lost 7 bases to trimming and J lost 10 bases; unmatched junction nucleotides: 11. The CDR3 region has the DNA TGTGCCAGCACCCCGACGGGACTAGCGGGTTTAGAGCAGTTCTTC. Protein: CASTPTGLAGLEQFF.

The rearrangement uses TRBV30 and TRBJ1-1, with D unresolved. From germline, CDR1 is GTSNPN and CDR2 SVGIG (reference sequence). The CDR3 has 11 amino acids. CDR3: CAKGPGSEAFF. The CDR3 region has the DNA TGTGCGAAAGGGCCGGGCAGTGAAGCTTTCTTT.

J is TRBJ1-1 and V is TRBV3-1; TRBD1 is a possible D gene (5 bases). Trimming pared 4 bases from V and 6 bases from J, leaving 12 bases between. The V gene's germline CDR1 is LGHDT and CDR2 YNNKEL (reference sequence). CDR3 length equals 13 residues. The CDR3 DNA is TGTGCCAGCAGCCCCCAGGGACTTGCTGAAGCTTTCTTT. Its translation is CASSPQGLAEAFF.

The CDR3 DNA sequence: TGCAGTGCACGGGGTGACTATGGCTACACCTTC. As protein: CSARGDYGYTF. The rearrangement joins TRBV20-1 to TRBJ1-2; D unclear. V was cut by 6 bases and J by 3 bases, with 8 bases left in between. The CDR3 sequence is 11 residues long. CDR1 is DFQATT and CDR2 is SNEGSKA in the germline V gene (reference sequence).

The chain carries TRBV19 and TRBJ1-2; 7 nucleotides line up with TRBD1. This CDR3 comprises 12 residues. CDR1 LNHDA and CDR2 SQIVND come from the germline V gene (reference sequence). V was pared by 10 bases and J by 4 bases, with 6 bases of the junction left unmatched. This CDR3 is CATTQGGYGYTF. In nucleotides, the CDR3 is TGTGCCACCACCCAGGGGGGCTATGGCTACACCTTC.

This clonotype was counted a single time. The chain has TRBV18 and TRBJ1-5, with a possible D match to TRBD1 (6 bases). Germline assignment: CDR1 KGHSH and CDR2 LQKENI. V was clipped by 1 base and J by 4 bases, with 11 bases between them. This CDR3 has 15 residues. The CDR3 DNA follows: TGTGCCAGCTCACCACAGAAACAGGGAAATCAGCCCCAGCATTTT. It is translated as CASSPQKQGNQPQHF.

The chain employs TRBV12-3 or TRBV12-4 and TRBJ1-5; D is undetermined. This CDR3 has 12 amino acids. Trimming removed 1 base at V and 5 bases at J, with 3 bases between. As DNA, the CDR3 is TGTGCCAGCAGTTTAGACCATCAGCCCCAGCATTTT. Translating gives CASSLDHQPQHF.

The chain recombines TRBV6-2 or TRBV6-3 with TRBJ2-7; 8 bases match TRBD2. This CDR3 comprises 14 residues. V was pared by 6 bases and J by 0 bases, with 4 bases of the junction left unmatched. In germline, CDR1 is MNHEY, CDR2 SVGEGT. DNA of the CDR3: TGTGCCAGCAGACGCGGGGGGAGCTCCTACGAGCAGTACTTC. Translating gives CASRRGGSSYEQYF.